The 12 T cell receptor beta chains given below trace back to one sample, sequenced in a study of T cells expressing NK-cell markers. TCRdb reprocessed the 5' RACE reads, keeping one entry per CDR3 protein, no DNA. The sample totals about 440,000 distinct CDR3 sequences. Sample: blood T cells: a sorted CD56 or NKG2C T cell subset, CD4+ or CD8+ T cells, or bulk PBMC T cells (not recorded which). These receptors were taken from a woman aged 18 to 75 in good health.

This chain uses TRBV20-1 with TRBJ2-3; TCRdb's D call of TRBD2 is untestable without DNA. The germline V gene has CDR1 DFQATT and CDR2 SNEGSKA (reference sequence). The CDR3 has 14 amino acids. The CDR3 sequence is CSAGIERGTDTQYF.

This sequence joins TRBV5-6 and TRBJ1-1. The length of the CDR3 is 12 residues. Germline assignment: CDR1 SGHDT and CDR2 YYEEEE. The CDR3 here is CASSLTHGEAFF.

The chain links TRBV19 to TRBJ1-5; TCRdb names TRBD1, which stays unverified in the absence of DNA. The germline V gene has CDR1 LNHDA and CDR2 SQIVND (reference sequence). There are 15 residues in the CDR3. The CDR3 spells CASSMSGDGNQPQHF.

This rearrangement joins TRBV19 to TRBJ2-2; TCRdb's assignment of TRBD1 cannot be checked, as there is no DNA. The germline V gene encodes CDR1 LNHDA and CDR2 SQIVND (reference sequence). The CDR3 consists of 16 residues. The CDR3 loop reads CASRSLTGGFGGELFF.

CDR3 sequence: CASSLRTHYEQYF. The chain couples TRBV6-6 to TRBJ2-7. CDR3 length: 13 residues. Germline CDR1 reads MNHNY; CDR2 reads SVGAGI (reference sequence).

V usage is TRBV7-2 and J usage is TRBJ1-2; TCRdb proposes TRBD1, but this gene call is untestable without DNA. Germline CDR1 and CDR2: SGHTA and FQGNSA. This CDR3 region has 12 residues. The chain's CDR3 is CASSLVLYGYTF.

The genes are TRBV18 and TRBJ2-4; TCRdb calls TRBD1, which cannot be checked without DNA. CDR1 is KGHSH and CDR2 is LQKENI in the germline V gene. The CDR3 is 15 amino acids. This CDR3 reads CASSPERRGKNIQYF.

CDR3 sequence: CSLAGGGEQFF. The chain links TRBV29-1 to TRBJ2-1; TCRdb returns TRBD2, unconfirmable since there is no DNA. CDR1 and CDR2 from the germline V gene are SQVTM and ANQGSEA. The CDR3 loop spans 11 amino acids.

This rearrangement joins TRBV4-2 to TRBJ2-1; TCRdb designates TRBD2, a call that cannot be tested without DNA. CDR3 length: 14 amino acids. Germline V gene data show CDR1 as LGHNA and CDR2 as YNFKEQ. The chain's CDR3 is CASSQGGLADEQFF.

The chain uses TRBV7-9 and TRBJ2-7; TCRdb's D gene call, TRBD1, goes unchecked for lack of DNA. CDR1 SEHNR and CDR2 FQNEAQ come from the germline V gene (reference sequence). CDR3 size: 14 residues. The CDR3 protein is CASSSQGLTYEQYF.

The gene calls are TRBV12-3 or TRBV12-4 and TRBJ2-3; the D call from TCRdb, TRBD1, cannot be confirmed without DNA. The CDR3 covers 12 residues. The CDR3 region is CAIGTLTDTQYF.

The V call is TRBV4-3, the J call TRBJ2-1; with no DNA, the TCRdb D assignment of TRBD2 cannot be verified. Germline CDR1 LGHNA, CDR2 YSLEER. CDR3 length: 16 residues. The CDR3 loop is CASSPGTSGRLNEQFF.